This record covers a single T cell receptor beta chain. What it binds is unknown. The study based diagnoses on clinical symptoms, serum thyroxine and TRAb, thyroid ultrasound and orbital computed tomography. Using RNA transcripts as the source, TCR beta CDR3 regions were amplified. The TCR CDR3 was amplified in a first-round RT-PCR using the HTBI primer set. TCRdb processed the multiplex PCR reads anew with MiXCR; each CDR3 protein has one entry. The data show a few hundred thousand distinct CDR3 sequences, with 15% to 20% seen just once and about two fifths held by the top ten. This entry comes from a study of T cells in Graves' hyperthyroidism and ophthalmopathy. Across the whole study: At the time of initial diagnosis and before any treatment, peripheral blood was collected.

Findings of the study overall: With a median lead of roughly 6.2 months before onset, the model predicted ophthalmopathy. Most thyroid clonotypes expanded above 0.001 were also detected in blood.

Germline V gene lookup returns CDR1 MNHNS and CDR2 SASEGT. The germline V and J ends were trimmed by 0 bases and 4 bases, with 10 bases remaining between them. The CDR3 has 14 residues. Specimen: blood. V gene TRBV6-1 combines with J gene TRBJ2-7; D unclear. The TCR originated in a man aged 45-60 years with Graves' ophthalmopathy. The DNA of the CDR3 is TGTGCCAGCAGTGAAGCAGGGTTTTATTACGAGCAGTACTTC. It specifies CASSEAGFYYEQYF.